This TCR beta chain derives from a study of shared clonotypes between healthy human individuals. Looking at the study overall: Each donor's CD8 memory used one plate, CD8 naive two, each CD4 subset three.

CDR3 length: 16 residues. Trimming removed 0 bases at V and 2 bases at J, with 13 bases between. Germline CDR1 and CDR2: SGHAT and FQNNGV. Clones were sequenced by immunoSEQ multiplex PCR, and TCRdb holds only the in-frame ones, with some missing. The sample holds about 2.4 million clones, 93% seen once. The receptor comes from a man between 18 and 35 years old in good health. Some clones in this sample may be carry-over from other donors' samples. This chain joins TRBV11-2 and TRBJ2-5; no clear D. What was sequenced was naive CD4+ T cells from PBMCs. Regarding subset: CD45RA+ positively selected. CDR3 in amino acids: CASSLDRMHSQETQYF. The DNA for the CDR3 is TGTGCCAGCAGCTTAGATCGGATGCACTCGCAAGAGACCCAGTACTTC.